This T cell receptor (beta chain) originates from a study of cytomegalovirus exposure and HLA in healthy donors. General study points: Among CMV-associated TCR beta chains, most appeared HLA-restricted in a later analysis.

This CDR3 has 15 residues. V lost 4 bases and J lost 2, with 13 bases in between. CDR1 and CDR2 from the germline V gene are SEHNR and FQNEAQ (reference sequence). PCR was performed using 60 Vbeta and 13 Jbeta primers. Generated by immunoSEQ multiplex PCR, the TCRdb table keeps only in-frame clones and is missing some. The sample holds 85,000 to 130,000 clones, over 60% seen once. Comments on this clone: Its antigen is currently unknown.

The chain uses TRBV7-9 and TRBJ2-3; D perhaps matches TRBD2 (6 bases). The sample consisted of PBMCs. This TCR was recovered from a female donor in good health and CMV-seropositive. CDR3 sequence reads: CASSSSGGITDTQYF. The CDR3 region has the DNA TGTGCCAGCAGCTCCAGTGGGGGGATCACAGATACGCAGTATTTT.